This is a list of T cell receptor beta chains from one sample in a study of T cells in Graves' hyperthyroidism and ophthalmopathy. TCRdb redid the calling of the multiplex PCR reads with MiXCR, one entry per CDR3 protein. The table lists more than 500,000 distinct CDR3 sequences, roughly 14% of them singletons. The sample taken for sequencing was blood. These receptors all come from a woman between 35 and 50 years old with Graves' ophthalmopathy. CDR3s include the opening cysteine and the closing phenylalanine or tryptophan.

J,V,CDR3
TRBJ2-5,TRBV27,CASSLRGDHRDVQETQYF
TRBJ1-2,TRBV27,CATQSTNGYTF
TRBJ2-7,TRBV27,CASSFVTPSMRNEQYF
TRBJ2-3,TRBV6-5,CASSYVGGGTDTQYF
TRBJ2-7,TRBV4-2,CASSQDYGQPYEQYF
TRBJ2-5,TRBV12-3/TRBV12-4,CASSFILSSWETQYF
TRBJ2-2,TRBV4-2,CASSQDRGKNTGELFF
TRBJ2-5,TRBV28,CASSSPGLAGGGETQYF
TRBJ2-5,TRBV7-2,CASGQGLAGETQYF
TRBJ2-2,TRBV19,CASCSGRALTDTGELFF
TRBJ1-2,TRBV12-3/TRBV12-4,CASSEPGQGDGYTF
TRBJ2-2,TRBV12-3/TRBV12-4,CASSSGTLDTGELFF
TRBJ1-1,TRBV27,CASSLLAGANTEAFF
TRBJ2-1,TRBV7-9,CATDALTGDEQFF
TRBJ2-5,TRBV5-4,CASSLRTGGGETQYF
TRBJ1-4,TRBV11-2,CASSPRAGVNEKLFF
TRBJ2-7,TRBV7-8,CASSSLGQGLYEQYF
TRBJ1-1,TRBV4-2,CASSQPGGGAGGVRTEAFF
TRBJ2-7,TRBV7-9,CASSVSGSTYEQYF
TRBJ2-5,TRBV12-3/TRBV12-4,CASTSGTNQETQYF
TRBJ1-2,TRBV6-5,CASSYSSTATYGYTF
TRBJ2-7,TRBV28,CASRPDRDTYEQYF
TRBJ2-7,TRBV30,CAWRRQGHGEQYF
TRBJ1-3,TRBV15,CATSSHWEQSSGNTIYF
TRBJ1-2,TRBV5-8,CASSLGTQGNYGYTF
TRBJ2-5,TRBV27,CASSPGLADQETQYF
TRBJ2-5,TRBV28,CASSSHGGGETQYF
TRBJ1-1,TRBV20-1,CRGTVNTEAFF
TRBJ1-1,TRBV6-1,CASRNPTGAGYTEAFF
TRBJ1-2,TRBV20-1,CSARPGGLNYGYTF
TRBJ1-6,TRBV6-1,CASRARGDRSDSPLHF
TRBJ1-1,TRBV28,CTSSFGGAFRTEAFF
TRBJ2-7,TRBV4-1,CASSQEPRYEQYF
TRBJ1-5,TRBV9,CASREDRDSNQPQHF
TRBJ1-5,TRBV20-1,CSASADSTGQPQHF
TRBJ2-6,TRBV29-1,CSVMSSGANVLTF
TRBJ2-7,TRBV19,CASSRPSGGALETSGYEQYF
TRBJ1-3,TRBV29-1,CSVVGGSSGNTIYF
TRBJ2-5,TRBV6-2/TRBV6-3,CASSGTAETQYF
TRBJ1-6,TRBV7-9,CASSLEGDSPLHF
TRBJ2-2,TRBV6-1,CASSGSGSLNTGELFF
TRBJ2-2,TRBV6-2/TRBV6-3,CASATLNTGELFF
TRBJ2-5,TRBV7-2,CASSLGGRAQETQYF
TRBJ1-2,TRBV6-2/TRBV6-3,CASSLGHPNPYGYTF
TRBJ2-5,TRBV6-5,CASSYRTGGAETQYF
TRBJ1-5,TRBV28,CASSFEGGYQPQHF
TRBJ2-7,TRBV2,CASRPGTGGWEQYF
TRBJ1-1,TRBV27,CASSFTGTDSMNTEAFF
TRBJ2-7,TRBV2,CASRVRGREQYF
TRBJ1-1,TRBV27,CASISLSTEAFF
TRBJ2-7,TRBV11-2,CASSTAYGTNYEQYF
TRBJ2-3,TRBV19,CASSVQGASITDTQYF
TRBJ2-7,TRBV5-1,CASSVGGQMLRGAEQYF
TRBJ2-7,TRBV5-1,CASSWGDSSYEQYF